Reported below is one T cell receptor beta chain. What it recognizes is unknown. This entry is derived from a study of T cells after posttransplantation cyclophosphamide. The CDR3 consists of 12 residues. Germline V CDR1 and CDR2: GTSNPN, SVGIG (reference sequence). Trimming cost V 2 bases and J 4 bases, with 9 bases left between them. The table came from immunoSEQ multiplex PCR; TCRdb's copy has only in-frame clones and leaves some out. The sample has roughly 20,000 clones; around 90% are singletons. Controls had myeloablative marrow grafts with methotrexate and calcineurin inhibitor, sampled at 1 year. Study-level points and caveats: TRB overlap between skin or GI tissue T cells and blood was limited. Later blood repertoires were often dominated by clones from the donor CD8+ memory compartment. Recipient CMV seropositivity and CMV reactivation strongly tracked TRB clonality.

The chain links TRBV30 to TRBJ2-7; D not certain. The specimen comprised PBMCs, sampled after an allogeneic stem cell transplant with a calcineurin inhibitor and methotrexate. This TCR was sampled from a female patient aged 45-60 years who received an allogeneic stem cell transplant from an unrelated donor, was CMV-positive, and had chronic GVHD only. The graft donor may account for some of the T cells. CDR3: CAWSLGLYEQYF. The CDR3, as DNA: TGTGCCTGGAGTTTGGGCCTTTACGAGCAGTACTTC. Full variable domain (remainder filled in from reference TRBV30 and TRBJ2-7): SQTIHQWPATLVQPVGSPLSLECTVEGTSNPNLYWYRQAAGRGLQLLFYSVGIGQISSEVPQNLSASRPQDRQFILSSKKLLLSDSGFYLCAWSLGLYEQYFGPGTRLTVT.